This note documents a single TCR beta chain sequence. What it binds is not known. These data originate in a study of cytomegalovirus exposure and HLA in healthy donors. Study-level findings and limits: The investigators catalogued 150 or so TCR beta chains as cytomegalovirus-associated.

The donors were members of the validation cohort, which comprised around 110 subjects and was separate from the first cohort of 600 to 850 subjects. The assay was immunoSEQ multiplex PCR, and TCRdb's table has in-frame clones only and misses some. The sample records around 300,000 clones, roughly 90% being singletons. V lost 1 base, J lost 2 bases, and 5 bases stayed unmatched. Germline CDR1 PRHDT, CDR2 FYEKMQ (reference sequence). CDR3 length: 15 residues. The sequenced sample was PBMCs. The TCR sequence derives from a young woman in good health and CMV-seronegative. The chain couples TRBV13 to TRBJ2-7; 7 nucleotides line up with TRBD1. CDR3 region: CASSLEQGSPYEQYF. In DNA form, the CDR3 reads TGTGCCAGCAGCTTAGAACAGGGGAGCCCCTACGAGCAGTACTTC.